The source of this T cell receptor (beta chain) is a study of identical twins. Overall study findings and caveats: Analyses based on zero insertions could be partly confounded by invariant MAIT and iNKT cells.

Template switching added a universal primer site, and cDNA bore unique molecular identifiers. TCRdb fed the 5' RACE reads into MiXCR, producing one record per CDR3 protein. The sample contains about 520,000 distinct CDR3 sequences, about 20% of which appear only once. This clonotype was detected many times. As yet, its antigen is unknown. This CDR3 contains 13 residues. J gave up 5 bases and V 2 bases, and 3 bases lay outside the gene matches. These data also featured in a second study, about T cells expressing NK-cell markers. That work contributes: Top CD8+ clonotypes included the dominant CD3+CD56+NKG2C+ clonotypes in roughly six donors. Once again these clonotypes came out on top in the CD3+CD56-NKG2C+ fraction of a handful of donors.

The chain has TRBV12-3 or TRBV12-4 and TRBJ2-7; TRBD1 matches at 7 bases. Sequenced material: CD4+ T cells sorted from blood. The clonotype originates from a woman younger than 35 in good health. Written as DNA, the CDR3 is TGTGCCAGCAGTTTATCCGACAGGGACGAGCAGTACTTC. Translating gives CASSLSDRDEQYF.